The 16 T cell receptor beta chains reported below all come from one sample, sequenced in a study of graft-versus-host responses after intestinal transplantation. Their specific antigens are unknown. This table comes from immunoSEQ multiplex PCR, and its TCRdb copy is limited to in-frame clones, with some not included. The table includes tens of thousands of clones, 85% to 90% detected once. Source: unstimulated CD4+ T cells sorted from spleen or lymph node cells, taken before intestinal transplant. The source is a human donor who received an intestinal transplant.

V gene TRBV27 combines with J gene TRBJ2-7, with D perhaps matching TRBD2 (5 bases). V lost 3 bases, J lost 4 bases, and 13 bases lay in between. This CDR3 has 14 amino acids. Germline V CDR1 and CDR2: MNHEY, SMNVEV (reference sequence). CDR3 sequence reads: CASSLMASPYEQYF. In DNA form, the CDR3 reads TGTGCCAGCAGTTTGATGGCTAGCCCTTACGAGCAGTACTTC.

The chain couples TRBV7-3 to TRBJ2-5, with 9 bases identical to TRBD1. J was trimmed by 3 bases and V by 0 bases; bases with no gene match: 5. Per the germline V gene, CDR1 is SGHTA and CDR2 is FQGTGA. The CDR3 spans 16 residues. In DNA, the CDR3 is TGTGCCAGCAGCTTAACATTGGGACAGGGAAAAGAGACCCAGTACTTC. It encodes CASSLTLGQGKETQYF.

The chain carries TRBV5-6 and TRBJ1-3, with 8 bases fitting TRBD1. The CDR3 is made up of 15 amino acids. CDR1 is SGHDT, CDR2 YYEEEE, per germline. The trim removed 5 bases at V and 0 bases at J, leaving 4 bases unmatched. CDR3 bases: TGTGCCAGCAGGCAGGGGGCAATCTCTGGAAACACCATATATTTT. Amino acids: CASRQGAISGNTIYF.

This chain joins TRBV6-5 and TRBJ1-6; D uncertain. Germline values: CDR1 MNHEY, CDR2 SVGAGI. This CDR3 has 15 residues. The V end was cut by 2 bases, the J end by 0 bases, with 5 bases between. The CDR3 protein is CASSYERSYNSPLHF. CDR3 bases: TGTGCCAGCAGTTACGAGCGCTCCTATAATTCACCCCTCCACTTT.

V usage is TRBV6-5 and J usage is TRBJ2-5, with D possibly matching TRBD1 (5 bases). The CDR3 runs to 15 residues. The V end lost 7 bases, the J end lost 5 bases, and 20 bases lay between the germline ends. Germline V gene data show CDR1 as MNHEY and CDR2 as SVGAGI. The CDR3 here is CASIRGRTKGETQYF. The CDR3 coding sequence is TGTGCCAGCATTAGGGGCCGTACCAAGGGGGAGACCCAGTACTTC.

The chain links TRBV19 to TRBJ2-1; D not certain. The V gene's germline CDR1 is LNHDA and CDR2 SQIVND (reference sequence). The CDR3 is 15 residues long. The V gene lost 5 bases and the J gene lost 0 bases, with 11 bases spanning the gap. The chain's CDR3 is CASSRVASSYNEQFF. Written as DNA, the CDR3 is TGTGCCAGTAGTCGGGTTGCTAGCTCCTACAATGAGCAGTTCTTC.

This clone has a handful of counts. The chain's CDR3 is CASSRTGGFEQYF. CDR3 in DNA: TGTGCCAGCAGTCGGACAGGGGGGTTCGAGCAGTACTTC. The genes are TRBV6-1 and TRBJ2-7; 10 nucleotides agree with TRBD1. V dropped 5 bases and J dropped 6; count of bases not matched to a gene: 4. Germline V gene lookup returns CDR1 MNHNS and CDR2 SASEGT. This CDR3 has 13 amino acids.

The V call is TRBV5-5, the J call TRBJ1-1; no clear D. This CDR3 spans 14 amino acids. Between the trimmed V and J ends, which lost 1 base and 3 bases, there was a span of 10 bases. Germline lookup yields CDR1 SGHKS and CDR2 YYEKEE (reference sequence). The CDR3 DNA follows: TGTGCCAGCAGCTTGATGGGCTGGGACACTGAAGCTTTCTTT. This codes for CASSLMGWDTEAFF.

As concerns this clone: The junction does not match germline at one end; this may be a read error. CDR3 sequence: CASSLGEGGSYEQYF. CDR3 DNA: TGTGCTAGCAGCTTAGGGGAGGGCGGCTCCTACGAGCAGTACTTC. The chain employs TRBV7-7 and TRBJ2-7; 7 bases fit TRBD2. This CDR3 has 15 amino acids. In germline, CDR1 is SSHAT, CDR2 FNYEAQ (reference sequence). Filled out from reference TRBV7-7 and TRBJ2-7, the complete variable domain reads GAGVSQSPRYKVTKRGQDVTLRCDPISSHATLYWYQQALGQGPEFLTYFNYEAQPDKSGLPSDRFSAERPEGSISTLTIQRTEQRDSAMYRCASSLGEGGSYEQYFGPGTRLTVT.

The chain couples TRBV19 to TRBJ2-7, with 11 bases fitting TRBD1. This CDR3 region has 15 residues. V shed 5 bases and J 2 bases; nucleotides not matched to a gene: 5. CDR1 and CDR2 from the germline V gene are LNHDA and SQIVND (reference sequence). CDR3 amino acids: CASSVDRGPTYEQYF. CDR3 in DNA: TGTGCCAGTAGTGTGGACAGGGGGCCCACCTACGAGCAGTACTTC.

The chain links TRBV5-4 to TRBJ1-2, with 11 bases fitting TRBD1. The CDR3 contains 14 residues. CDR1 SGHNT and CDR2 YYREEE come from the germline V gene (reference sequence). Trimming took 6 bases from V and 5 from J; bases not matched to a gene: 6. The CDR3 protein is CASTRDRGEYGYTF. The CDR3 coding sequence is TGTGCCAGCACCCGGGACAGGGGGGAGTATGGCTACACCTTC.

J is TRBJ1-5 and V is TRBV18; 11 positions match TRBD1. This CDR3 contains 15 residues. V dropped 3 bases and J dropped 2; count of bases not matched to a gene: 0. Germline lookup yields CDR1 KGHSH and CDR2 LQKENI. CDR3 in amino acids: CASSPGQGGNQPQHF. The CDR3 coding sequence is TGTGCCAGCTCACCGGGACAGGGGGGCAATCAGCCCCAGCATTTT.

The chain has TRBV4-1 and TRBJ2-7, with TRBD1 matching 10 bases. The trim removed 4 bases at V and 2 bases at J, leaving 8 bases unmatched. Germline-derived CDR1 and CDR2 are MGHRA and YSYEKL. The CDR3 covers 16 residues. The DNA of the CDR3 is TGCGCCAGCAGCCCGCGCGGGACAGGGGAGGCCTACGAGCAGTACTTC. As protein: CASSPRGTGEAYEQYF.

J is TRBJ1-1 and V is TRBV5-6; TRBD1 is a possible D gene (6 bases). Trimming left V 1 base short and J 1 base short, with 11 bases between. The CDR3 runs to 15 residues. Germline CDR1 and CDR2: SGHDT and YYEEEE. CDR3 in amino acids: CASSLPSTGNTEAFF. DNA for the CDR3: TGTGCCAGCAGCTTGCCCTCGACAGGGAACACTGAAGCTTTCTTT.

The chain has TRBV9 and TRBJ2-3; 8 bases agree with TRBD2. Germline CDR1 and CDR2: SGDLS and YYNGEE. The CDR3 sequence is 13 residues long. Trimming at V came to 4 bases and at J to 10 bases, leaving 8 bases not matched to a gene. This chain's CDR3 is CASSPTPGGSQYF. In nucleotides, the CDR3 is TGTGCCAGCAGCCCGACCCCGGGAGGGTCGCAGTATTTT.

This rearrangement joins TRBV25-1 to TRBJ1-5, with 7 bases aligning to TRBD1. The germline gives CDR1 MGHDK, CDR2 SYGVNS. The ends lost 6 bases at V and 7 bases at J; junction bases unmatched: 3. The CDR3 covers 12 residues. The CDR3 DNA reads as TGTGCCAGCAGCGCAGGGGGGCAGCCCCAGCATTTT. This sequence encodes CASSAGGQPQHF.